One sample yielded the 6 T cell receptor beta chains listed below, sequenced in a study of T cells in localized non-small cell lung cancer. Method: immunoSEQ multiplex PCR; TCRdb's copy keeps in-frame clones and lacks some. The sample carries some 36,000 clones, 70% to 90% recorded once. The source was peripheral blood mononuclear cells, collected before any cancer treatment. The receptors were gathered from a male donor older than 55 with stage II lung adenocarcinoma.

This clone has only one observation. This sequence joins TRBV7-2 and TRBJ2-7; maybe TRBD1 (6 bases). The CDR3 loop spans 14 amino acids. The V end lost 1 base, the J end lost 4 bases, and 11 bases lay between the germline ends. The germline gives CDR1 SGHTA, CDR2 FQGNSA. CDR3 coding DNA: TGTGCCAGCAGCTTAGGGACAGAGACATACGAGCAGTACTTC. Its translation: CASSLGTETYEQYF.

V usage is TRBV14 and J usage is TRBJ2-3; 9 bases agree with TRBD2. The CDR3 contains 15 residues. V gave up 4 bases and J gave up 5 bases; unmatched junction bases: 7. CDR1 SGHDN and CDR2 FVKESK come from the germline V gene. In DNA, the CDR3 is TGTGCCAGCAGCCCCCCAGGACTAGCGAGAGATACGCAGTATTTT. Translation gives CASSPPGLARDTQYF.

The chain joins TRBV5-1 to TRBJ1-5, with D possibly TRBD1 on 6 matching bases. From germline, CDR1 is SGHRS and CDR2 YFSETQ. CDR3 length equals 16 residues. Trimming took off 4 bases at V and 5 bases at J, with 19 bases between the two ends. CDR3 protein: CASSAIPTGGDQPQHF. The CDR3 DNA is TGCGCCAGCAGCGCGATCCCGACAGGAGGGGATCAGCCCCAGCATTTT.

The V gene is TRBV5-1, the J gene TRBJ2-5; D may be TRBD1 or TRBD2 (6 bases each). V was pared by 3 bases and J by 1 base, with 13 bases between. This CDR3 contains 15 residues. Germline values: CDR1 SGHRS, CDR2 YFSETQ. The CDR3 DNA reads TGCGCCAGCAGCTGGAGGGGGGCGACCCAAGAGACCCAGTACTTC. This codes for CASSWRGATQETQYF.

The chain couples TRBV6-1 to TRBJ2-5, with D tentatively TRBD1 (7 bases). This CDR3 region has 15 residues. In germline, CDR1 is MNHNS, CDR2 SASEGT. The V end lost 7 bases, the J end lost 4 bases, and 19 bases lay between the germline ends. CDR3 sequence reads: CASMGGEGARETQYF. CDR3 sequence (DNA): TGTGCCAGCATGGGGGGAGAGGGGGCTAGAGAGACCCAGTACTTC.

CDR3 protein: CASSIQGGIGNTIYF. CDR3 sequence (DNA): TGTGCCAGTAGTATTCAGGGTGGAATTGGAAACACCATATATTTT. The V and J genes are TRBV19 and TRBJ1-3; TRBD1 might be the D (5 bases). The CDR3 has 15 residues. V was pared by 3 bases and J by 3 bases, with 12 bases between. Germline CDR1 is LNHDA and CDR2 is SQIVND (reference sequence).